This T cell receptor beta chain stems from a study of T cells in Graves' hyperthyroidism and ophthalmopathy. At the level of the study: Once the initial diagnosis was made, peripheral blood was obtained before any treatment.

Overall study results and limits: Separation of ophthalmopathy from stable hyperthyroidism was achieved by a 13 V-J model.

CDR1 and CDR2 from the germline V gene are WSHSY and SAAADI. V lost 4 bases to trimming and J lost 2 bases; unmatched junction nucleotides: 4. The CDR3 covers 15 residues. Hyperthyroidism in the patients, aged 18 to 65, was newly diagnosed and under 2 months in duration. There were TCR beta CDR3 regions amplified from RNA transcripts. During a first-round RT-PCR of the TCR CDR3, the HTBI primer set was used. TCRdb used MiXCR to reprocess the multiplex PCR reads, holding one entry per CDR3 protein. The top ten hold around a quarter of the sample, which has approximately 520,000 distinct CDR3 sequences, roughly 20% seen once. This clonotype was seen many times. Its antigen is not identified.

Sequenced sample: blood. The sequence derives from a man younger than 35 with Graves' hyperthyroidism. The rearrangement uses TRBV10-2 and TRBJ1-2, with 10 bases that match TRBD1. The CDR3 loop is CASSVTGQGNYGYTF. CDR3 coding DNA: TGCGCCAGCAGTGTAACGGGACAGGGGAACTATGGCTACACCTTC.